Sequencing of this TCR beta chain was carried out in a study of blood T cell repertoires in COVID-19. Study overall: Samples representing acute and convalescent COVID-19 were sourced from the United States, Italy and Spain. T cells, B-cell-depleted T cells, or PBMCs provided the cDNA or gDNA that served as material.

Original methodology: Scientists estimated how many nucleated cells there were by amplifying reference gene primers. This table comes from immunoSEQ multiplex PCR, and its TCRdb copy is limited to in-frame clones, with some not included. V and J calls and clone size are given by that table; D and trimming were obtained from the DNA. Of 110,000 or so clones listed, around 79% are singletons. This CDR3 spans 16 amino acids. Germline values: CDR1 SEHNR, CDR2 FQNEAQ (reference sequence). With 4 bases clipped from V and 5 bases from J, the junction kept 11 bases outside the gene matches. The sequence derives from a man over 45 with acute or convalescent COVID-19. The source material was peripheral blood. The J gene is TRBJ2-1, the V gene TRBV7-9, with 7 positions matching TRBD1. In DNA form, the CDR3 reads TGTGCCAGCAGCTCCGTCAGGGGGTCGAACCACAATGAGCAGTTCTTC. Encoded protein: CASSSVRGSNHNEQFF.